Sequencing of this T cell receptor beta chain was carried out in a study of a mutant IDH1 vaccine in newly diagnosed glioma. Study overall: Vaccination followed radiotherapy alone by 4-6 weeks, or accompanied temozolomide cycles. Prior therapy was radiotherapy, temozolomide, or both; most received both. General study results and limits: Immune responses induced by the vaccine were seen in 80% to 95% of patients, spanning multiple MHC alleles.

A note on this clone: Antigen unknown.

TCRdb keeps only in-frame clones here, not all; method: immunoSEQ multiplex PCR. The table lists roughly 120,000 clones, about nine tenths of them singletons. The time point here: week 11, during vaccination. Every vaccine dose comprised 300 ug of mutant IDH1 20-mer peptide plus topical imiquimod. Donors had new IDH1-mutant astrocytomas of WHO grade 3 or 4 (ATRX-lost). The sequencing used PBMCs, collected from a glioma patient whose treatment included an IDH1 peptide vaccine. The TCR was taken from a woman aged 45-65 years with glioma.

CDR3: CASSRDRVQPQHF. CDR3 DNA sequence: TGTGCCTCGTCCCGGGACAGGGTTCAGCCCCAGCATTTT. The chain is built from TRBV10-3 and TRBJ1-5, with 9 bases aligning to TRBD1. CDR3 length equals 13 residues. Germline trimming cut 11 bases from V and 6 bases from J; bases unmatched to any gene: 8. Per the germline V gene, CDR1 is ENHRY and CDR2 is SYGVKD.